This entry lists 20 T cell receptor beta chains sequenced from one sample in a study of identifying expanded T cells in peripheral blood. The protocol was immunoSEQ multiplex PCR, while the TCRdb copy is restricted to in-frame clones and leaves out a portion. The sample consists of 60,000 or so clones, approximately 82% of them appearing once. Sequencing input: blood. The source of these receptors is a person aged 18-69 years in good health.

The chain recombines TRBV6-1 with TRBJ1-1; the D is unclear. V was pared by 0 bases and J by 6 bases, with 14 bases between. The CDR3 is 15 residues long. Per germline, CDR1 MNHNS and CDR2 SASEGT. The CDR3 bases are TGTGCCAGCAGTGAAGCGCTCCGAGGGAGGGCTGAAGCTTTCTTT. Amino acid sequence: CASSEALRGRAEAFF.

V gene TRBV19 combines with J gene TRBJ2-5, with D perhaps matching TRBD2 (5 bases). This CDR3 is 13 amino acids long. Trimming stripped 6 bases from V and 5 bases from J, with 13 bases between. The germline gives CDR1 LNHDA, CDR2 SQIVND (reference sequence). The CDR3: CASRRGIGETQYF. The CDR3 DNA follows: TGTGCCAGTAGGAGAGGGATTGGGGAGACCCAGTACTTC.

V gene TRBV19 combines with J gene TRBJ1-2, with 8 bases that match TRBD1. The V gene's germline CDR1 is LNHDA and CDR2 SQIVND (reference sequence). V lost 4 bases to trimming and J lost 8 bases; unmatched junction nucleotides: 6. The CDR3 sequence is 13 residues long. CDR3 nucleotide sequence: TGTGCCAGTAGTAGACAGGGGTTGGGCGGCTACACCTTC. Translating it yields CASSRQGLGGYTF.

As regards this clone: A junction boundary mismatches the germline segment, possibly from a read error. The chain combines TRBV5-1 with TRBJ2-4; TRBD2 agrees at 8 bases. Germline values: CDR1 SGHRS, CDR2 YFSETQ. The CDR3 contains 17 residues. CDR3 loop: CASSLGSGSGHKHIQYF. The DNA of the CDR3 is TGCGCCAGCAGCTTGGGGAGCGGGAGTGGGCACAAACACATTCAGTACTTC. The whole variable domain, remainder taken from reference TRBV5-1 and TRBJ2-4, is KAGVTQTPRYLIKTRGQQVTLSCSPISGHRSVSWYQQTPGQGLQFLFEYFSETQRNKGNFPGRFSGRQFSNSRSEMNVSTLELGDSALYLCASSLGSGSGHKHIQYFGAGTRLSVL.

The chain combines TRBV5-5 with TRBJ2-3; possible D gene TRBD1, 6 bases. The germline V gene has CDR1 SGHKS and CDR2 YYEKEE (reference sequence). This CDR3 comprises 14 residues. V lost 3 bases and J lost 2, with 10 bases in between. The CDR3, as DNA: TGTGCCAGCAGCTCCACAGGGACCACAGATACGCAGTATTTT. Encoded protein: CASSSTGTTDTQYF.

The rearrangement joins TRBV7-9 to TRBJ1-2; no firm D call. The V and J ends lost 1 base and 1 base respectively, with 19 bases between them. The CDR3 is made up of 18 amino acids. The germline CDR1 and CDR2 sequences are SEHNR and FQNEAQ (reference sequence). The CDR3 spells CASSLGRGTPDHNYGYTF. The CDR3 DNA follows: TGTGCCAGCAGCTTAGGTCGGGGTACGCCCGACCATAACTATGGCTACACCTTC.

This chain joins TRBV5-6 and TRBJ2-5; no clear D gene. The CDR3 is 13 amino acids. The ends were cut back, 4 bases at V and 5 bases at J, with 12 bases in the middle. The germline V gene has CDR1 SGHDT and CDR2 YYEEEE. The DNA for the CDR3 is TGTGCCAGCAGCCATTCGGGTGTGGAGACCCAGTACTTC. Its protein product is CASSHSGVETQYF. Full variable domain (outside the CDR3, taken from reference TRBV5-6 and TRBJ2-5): DAGVTQSPTHLIKTRGQQVTLRCSPKSGHDTVSWYQQALGQGPQFIFQYYEEEERQRGNFPDRFSGHQFPNYSSELNVNALLLGDSALYLCASSHSGVETQYFGPGTRLLVL.

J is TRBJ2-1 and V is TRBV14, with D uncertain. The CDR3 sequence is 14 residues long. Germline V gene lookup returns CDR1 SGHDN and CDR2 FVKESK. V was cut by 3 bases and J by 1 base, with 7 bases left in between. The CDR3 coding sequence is TGTGCCAGCAGCCACGATATATCCTACAATGAGCAGTTCTTC. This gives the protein CASSHDISYNEQFF.

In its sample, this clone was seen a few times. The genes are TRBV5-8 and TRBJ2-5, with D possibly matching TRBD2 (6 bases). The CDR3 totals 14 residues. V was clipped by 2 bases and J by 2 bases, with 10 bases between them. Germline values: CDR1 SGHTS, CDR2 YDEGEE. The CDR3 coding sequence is TGTGCCAGCAGCTTCTATGGGGGGCAAGAGACCCAGTACTTC. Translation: CASSFYGGQETQYF.

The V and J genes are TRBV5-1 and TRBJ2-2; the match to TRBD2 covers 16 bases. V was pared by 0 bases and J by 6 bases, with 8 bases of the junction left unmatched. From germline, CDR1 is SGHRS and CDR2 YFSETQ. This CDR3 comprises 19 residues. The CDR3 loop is CASSLEGTSGRAVPGELFF. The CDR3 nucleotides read TGCGCCAGCAGCTTGGAGGGGACTAGCGGGAGGGCCGTCCCCGGGGAGCTGTTTTTT. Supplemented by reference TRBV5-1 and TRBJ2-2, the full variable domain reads KAGVTQTPRYLIKTRGQQVTLSCSPISGHRSVSWYQQTPGQGLQFLFEYFSETQRNKGNFPGRFSGRQFSNSRSEMNVSTLELGDSALYLCASSLEGTSGRAVPGELFFGEGSRLTVL.

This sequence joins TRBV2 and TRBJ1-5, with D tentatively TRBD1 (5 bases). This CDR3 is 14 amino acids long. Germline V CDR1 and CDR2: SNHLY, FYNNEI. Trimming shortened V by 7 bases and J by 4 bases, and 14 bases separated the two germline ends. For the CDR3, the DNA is TGTGCCAGCACTAAGGGCAGGGAAAATCAGCCCCAGCATTTT. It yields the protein CASTKGRENQPQHF.

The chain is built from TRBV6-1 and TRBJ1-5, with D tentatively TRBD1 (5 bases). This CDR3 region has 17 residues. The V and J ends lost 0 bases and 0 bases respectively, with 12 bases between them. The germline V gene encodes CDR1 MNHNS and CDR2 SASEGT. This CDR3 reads CASSEAGGAVSNQPQHF. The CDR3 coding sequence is TGTGCCAGCAGTGAAGCTGGCGGGGCCGTTAGCAATCAGCCCCAGCATTTT.

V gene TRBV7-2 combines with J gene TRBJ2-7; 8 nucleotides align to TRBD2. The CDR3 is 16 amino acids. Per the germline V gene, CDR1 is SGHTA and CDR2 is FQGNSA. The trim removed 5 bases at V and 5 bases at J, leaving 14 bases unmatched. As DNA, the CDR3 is TGTGCCAGCAGCCCCCTCCGGGGACTAGTTGTCCACGAGCAGTACTTC. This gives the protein CASSPLRGLVVHEQYF.

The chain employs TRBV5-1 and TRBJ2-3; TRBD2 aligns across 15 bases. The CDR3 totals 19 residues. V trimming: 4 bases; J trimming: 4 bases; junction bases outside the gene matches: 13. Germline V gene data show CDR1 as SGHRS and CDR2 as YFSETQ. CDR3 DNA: TGCGCCAGCAGCCATAGGCAGAGGACTAGCGGGGGGGATGCAGATACGCAGTATTTT. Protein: CASSHRQRTSGGDADTQYF.

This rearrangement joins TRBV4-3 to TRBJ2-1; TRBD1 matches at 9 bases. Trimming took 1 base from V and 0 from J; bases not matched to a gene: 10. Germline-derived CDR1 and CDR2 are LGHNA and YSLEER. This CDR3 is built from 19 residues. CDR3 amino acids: CASSQVGWGTGNSYNEQFF. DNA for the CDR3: TGCGCCAGCAGCCAAGTAGGGTGGGGGACAGGGAACTCCTACAATGAGCAGTTCTTC.

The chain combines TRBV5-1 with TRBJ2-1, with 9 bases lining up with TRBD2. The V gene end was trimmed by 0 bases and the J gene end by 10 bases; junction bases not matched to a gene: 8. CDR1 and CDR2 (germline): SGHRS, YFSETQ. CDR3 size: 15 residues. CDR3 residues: CASSLDRRLAGEQFF. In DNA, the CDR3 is TGCGCCAGCAGCTTGGATAGACGGCTAGCGGGAGAGCAGTTCTTC. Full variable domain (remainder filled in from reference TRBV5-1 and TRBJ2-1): KAGVTQTPRYLIKTRGQQVTLSCSPISGHRSVSWYQQTPGQGLQFLFEYFSETQRNKGNFPGRFSGRQFSNSRSEMNVSTLELGDSALYLCASSLDRRLAGEQFFGPGTRLTVL.

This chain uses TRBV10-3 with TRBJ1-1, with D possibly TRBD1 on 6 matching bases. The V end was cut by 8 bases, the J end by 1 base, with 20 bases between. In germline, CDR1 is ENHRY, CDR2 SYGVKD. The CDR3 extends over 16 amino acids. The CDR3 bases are TGTGCCATCGGGGTAGCCAAGGGGGTTAGGAACACTGAAGCTTTCTTT. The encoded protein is CAIGVAKGVRNTEAFF.

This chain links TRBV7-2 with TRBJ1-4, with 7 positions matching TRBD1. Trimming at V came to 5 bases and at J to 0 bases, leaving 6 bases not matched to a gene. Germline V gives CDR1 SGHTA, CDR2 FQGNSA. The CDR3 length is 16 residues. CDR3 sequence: CASSAHRGATNEKLFF. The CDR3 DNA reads TGTGCCAGCAGCGCCCACAGGGGTGCAACTAATGAAAAACTGTTTTTT.

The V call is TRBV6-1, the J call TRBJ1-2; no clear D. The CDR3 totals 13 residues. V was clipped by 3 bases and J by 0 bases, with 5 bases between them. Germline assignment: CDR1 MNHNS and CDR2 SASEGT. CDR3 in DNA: TGTGCCAGCAGTGAGTTAGCTAACTATGGCTACACCTTC. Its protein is CASSELANYGYTF.

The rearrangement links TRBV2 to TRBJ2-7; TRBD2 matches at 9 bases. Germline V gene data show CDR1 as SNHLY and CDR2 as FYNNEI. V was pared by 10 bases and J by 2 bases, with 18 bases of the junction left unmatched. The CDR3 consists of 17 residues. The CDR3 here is CATGAGSEAGGPYEQYF. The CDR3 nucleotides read TGTGCCACCGGCGCGGGGAGTGAGGCGGGAGGGCCCTACGAGCAGTACTTC.